This T cell receptor beta chain was recovered during a study of cytomegalovirus exposure and HLA in healthy donors. The study, taken as a whole, reports: The only immune exposure information that was available was CMV serostatus. A later analysis found common viral pathogens apparently linked to several of the most significant clusters. Reported findings show TCR beta sequences accurately forecast HLA-A and HLA-B alleles in most subjects.

A note on this clone: Its antigen is not identified.

PCR was performed using 60 Vbeta and 13 Jbeta primers. Libraries were prepared by immunoSEQ multiplex PCR; TCRdb keeps only in-frame clonotypes and omits some of them. The sample carries 100,000 or so clones, 81% recorded once. CDR3 length: 15 amino acids. The germline V gene has CDR1 LNHDA and CDR2 SQIVND (reference sequence). V dropped 8 bases and J dropped 3; count of bases not matched to a gene: 10. The rearrangement uses TRBV19 and TRBJ2-3; 8 bases are a match to TRBD2. The receptor's source is a human donor in good health. The sequenced sample was PBMCs. The CDR3 reads CASAWGSGMTDTQYF. The CDR3 coding sequence is TGTGCCAGTGCCTGGGGTAGCGGGATGACAGATACGCAGTATTTT.